The clone carrying this T cell receptor beta chain appeared many times. It was with a sample-barcoded 5' primer and a J-beta primer mix that a second PCR of about 7 to 12 cycles was run. Each CDR3 protein gets one entry after TCRdb re-called the 5' RACE reads with MiXCR. The sample shows 780,000 or so distinct CDR3 sequences, approximately 55% of them seen only once. This record belongs to a study of blood T cells in healthy people across ages. The V gene end was trimmed by 5 bases and the J gene end by 4 bases; junction bases not matched to a gene: 7. In germline, CDR1 is MNHNS, CDR2 SASEGT. This CDR3 has 16 amino acids.

The source of this sequence is a man older than 75 in good health. The sequenced sample consisted of blood. J is TRBJ2-3 and V is TRBV6-1; 12 bases agree with TRBD2. CDR3 loop: CASSPLAGGPADTQYF. The CDR3, as DNA: TGTGCCAGCAGTCCCCTAGCGGGAGGGCCGGCAGATACGCAGTATTTT.